What follows describes a single T cell receptor beta chain. The target antigen is unknown. These data originate in a study of beta chain features in type 1 diabetes. For the study at large: Summed over all samples, the examined sorted cells came to 95 million to 120 million.

Study-wide findings and caveats: Researchers report that Type 1 diabetes patients had moderately but significantly shorter TCRB CDR3s across all four CD4+ subsets.

The study reverse transcribed the entire isolated RNA, so it sequenced expressed TCRB transcripts. Using immunoSEQ multiplex PCR, the repertoire was profiled, and TCRdb retains in-frame clones only, with some absent. The table includes about 250,000 clones, around an eighth detected once. The CDR3 is 12 amino acids. V was clipped by 6 bases and J by 4 bases, with 9 bases between them. Germline CDR1 is MNHNS and CDR2 is SASEGT. The sample consisted of naive CD4+ T cells from blood. This clonotype was sampled from a woman aged 40 to 50 in good health. The rearrangement joins TRBV6-1 to TRBJ1-1; no definite D call. The CDR3 reads CASSPRLTEAFF. In nucleotides, the CDR3 is TGTGCCAGCAGCCCCAGGCTCACTGAAGCTTTCTTT.